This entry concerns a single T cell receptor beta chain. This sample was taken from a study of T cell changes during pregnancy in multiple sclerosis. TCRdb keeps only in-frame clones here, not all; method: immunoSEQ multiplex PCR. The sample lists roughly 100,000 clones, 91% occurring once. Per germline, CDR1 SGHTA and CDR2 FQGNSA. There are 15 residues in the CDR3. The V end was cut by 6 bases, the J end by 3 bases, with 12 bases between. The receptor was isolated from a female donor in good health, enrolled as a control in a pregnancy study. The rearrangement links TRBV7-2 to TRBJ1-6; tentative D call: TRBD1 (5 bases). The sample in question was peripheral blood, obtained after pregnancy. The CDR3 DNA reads TGTGCCAGCAGAAAATGGGACTACTATAATTCACCCCTCCACTTT. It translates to CASRKWDYYNSPLHF.